The following is a T cell receptor beta chain sequence with its context. This clone's antigen is unknown. No much larger clonotype is one base removed from it; base qualities were not supplied. TCRbeta CDR3 regions were amplified from genomic DNA using the immunoSEQ Assay, a bias-controlled multiplex PCR. The original methods were these. The number of nucleated cells in each sample was estimated from the amplification of reference gene primers within the assay. To quantify the absolute abundance of each unique TCRbeta CDR3 rearrangement, sequence reads were collapsed and filtered. For each sample, productive Simpson clonality was calculated as the square root of Simpson's diversity index over productive rearrangements. TCRdb provides this immuneACCESS table in a form limited to in-frame rearrangements. Some clones are lacking; in checked studies, under half of them reflect an unresolved V gene, and why the rest are absent is not known. The DNA gave D and trimming, while V, J and clone size come from that table. Counted in this sample were around 150,000 clones; around 87% of them appeared once. Clones ranked in the top ten supply roughly 4.3% of the sample.

The data derive from a study of blood T cell repertoires in COVID-19 (dated by TCRdb to between 2020 and 2021). As for the study more broadly: Samples covering the acute and convalescent phases of COVID-19 were provided by collaborators in the United States, Italy and Spain. The prospective study material was composed of cDNA or gDNA derived from T cells, B-cell-depleted T cells, or PBMCs. Subjects who had been exposed to COVID-19, were actively infected with it, or had recovered from it provided the deeply sampled blood TCRbeta repertoires that made up the dataset. The repertoires were made available in a free public database intended to serve as a resource for research on the immune response to SARS-CoV-2. Samples came from the ongoing ImmuneRACE study (first 160 participants) plus 1,254 subjects from 6 global collaborators. Sample metadata almost always included a de-identified subject ID, COVID-19 status, age in years and sex. Where available, HLA class I and class II types were taken from metadata supplied by the sample provider and were not determined by assay-based typing.

Collaborating institutions collected whole blood in K2EDTA tubes following their own protocols. For TCRbeta analysis, collaborators shipped samples as frozen whole blood, isolated PBMCs, or DNA extracted from either of those sample types. Overall study outcomes, separate from this receptor: The amount of clinical and demographic metadata varied by source and participant and was provided uncurated.

CDR1 and CDR2 (LGHDT, YNNKEL) derive from the germline V gene (reference sequence). Including cysteine and phenylalanine, the CDR3 has 15 amino acids. Here the CDR3 DNA is all that survives: 45 bases in frame from base 1. Clipping removes 4 bases from V and 5 bases from J, with 5 as the unmatched junction base count. This TCR was sampled from a woman aged 40 to 50 with acute or convalescent COVID-19. The sequenced material came from peripheral blood. The receptor chain draws on TRBV3-1 (or the pseudogene TRBV3-2) and TRBJ2-5, and 12 bases in between align with TRBD1. CDR3 reads: CASSRRDRGHETQYF. The DNA sequence reads TGTGCCAGCAGCCGCCGGGACAGGGGGCATGAGACCCAGTACTTC.